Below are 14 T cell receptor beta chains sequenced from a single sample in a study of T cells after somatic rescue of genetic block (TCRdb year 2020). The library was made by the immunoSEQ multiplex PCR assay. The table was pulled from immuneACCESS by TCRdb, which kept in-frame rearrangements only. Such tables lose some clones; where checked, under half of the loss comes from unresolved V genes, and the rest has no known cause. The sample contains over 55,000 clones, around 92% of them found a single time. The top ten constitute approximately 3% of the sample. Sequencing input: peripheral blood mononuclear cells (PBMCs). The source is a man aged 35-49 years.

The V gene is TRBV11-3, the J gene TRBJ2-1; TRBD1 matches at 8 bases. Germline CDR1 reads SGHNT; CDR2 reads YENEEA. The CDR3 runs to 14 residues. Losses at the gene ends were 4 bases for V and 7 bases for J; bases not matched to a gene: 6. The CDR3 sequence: CASSSDREVNEQFF. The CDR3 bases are TGTGCCAGCAGCTCGGACAGGGAAGTAAATGAGCAGTTCTTC. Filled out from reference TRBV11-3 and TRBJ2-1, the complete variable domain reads EAGVVQSPRYKIIEKKQPVAFWCNPISGHNTLYWYLQNLGQGPELLIRYENEEAVDDSQLPKDRFSAERLKGVDSTLKIQPAELGDSAVYLCASSSDREVNEQFFGPGTRLTVL.

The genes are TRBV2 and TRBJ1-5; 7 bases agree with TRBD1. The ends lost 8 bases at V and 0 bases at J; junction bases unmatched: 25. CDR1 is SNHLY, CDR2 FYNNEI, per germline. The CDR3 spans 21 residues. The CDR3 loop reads CASHDRAILSPPLYSNQPQHF. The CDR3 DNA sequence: TGTGCCAGCCATGACAGGGCTATTTTATCTCCCCCTCTTTATAGCAATCAGCCCCAGCATTTT. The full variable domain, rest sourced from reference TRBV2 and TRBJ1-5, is EPEVTQTPSHQVTQMGQEVILRCVPISNHLYFYWYRQILGQKVEFLVSFYNNEISEKSEIFDDQFSVERPDGSNFTLKIRSTKLEDSAMYFCASHDRAILSPPLYSNQPQHFGDGTRLSIL.

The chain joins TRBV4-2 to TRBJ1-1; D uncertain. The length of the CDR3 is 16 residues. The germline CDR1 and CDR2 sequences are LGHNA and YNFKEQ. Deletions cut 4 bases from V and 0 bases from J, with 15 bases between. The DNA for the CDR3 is TGTGCCAGCAGCCCCCTGCCCAAACGTTTGAACACTGAAGCTTTCTTT. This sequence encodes CASSPLPKRLNTEAFF.

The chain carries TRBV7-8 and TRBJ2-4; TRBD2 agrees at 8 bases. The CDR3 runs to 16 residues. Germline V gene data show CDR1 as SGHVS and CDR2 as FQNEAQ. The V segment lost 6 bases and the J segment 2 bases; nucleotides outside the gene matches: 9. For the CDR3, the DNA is TGTGCCAGCAGTCAAGTCGGCGGGGGGACCAAAAACATTCAGTACTTC. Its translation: CASSQVGGGTKNIQYF.

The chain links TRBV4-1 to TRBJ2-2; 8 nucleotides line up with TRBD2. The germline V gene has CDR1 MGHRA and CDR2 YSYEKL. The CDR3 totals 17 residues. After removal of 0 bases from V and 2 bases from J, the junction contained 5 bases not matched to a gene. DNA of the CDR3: TGCGCCAGCAGCCAAGATCGTAGCGGGGTTAACACCGGGGAGCTGTTTTTT. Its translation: CASSQDRSGVNTGELFF.

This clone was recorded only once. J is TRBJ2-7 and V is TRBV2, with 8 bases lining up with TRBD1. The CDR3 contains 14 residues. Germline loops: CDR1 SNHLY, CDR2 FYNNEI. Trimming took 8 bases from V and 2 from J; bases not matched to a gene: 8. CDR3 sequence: CASVWTGRPYEQYF. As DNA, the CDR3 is TGTGCCAGCGTATGGACAGGGCGGCCCTACGAGCAGTACTTC.

The CDR3 here is CASSVGTAYNEQFF. In nucleotides, the CDR3 is TGTGCCAGCAGTGTTGGGACAGCCTACAATGAGCAGTTCTTC. This chain uses TRBV6-1 with TRBJ2-1, with 7 bases aligning to TRBD1. Germline V gene lookup returns CDR1 MNHNS and CDR2 SASEGT. This CDR3 is built from 14 residues. Germline trimming cut 4 bases from V and 2 bases from J; bases unmatched to any gene: 2.

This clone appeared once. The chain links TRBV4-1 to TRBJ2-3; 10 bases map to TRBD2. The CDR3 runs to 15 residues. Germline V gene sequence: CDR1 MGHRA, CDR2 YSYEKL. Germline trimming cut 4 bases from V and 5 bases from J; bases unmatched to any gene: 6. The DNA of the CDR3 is TGCGCCAGCAGCCTTGGGACTAGCGAGGAAGATACGCAGTATTTT. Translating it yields CASSLGTSEEDTQYF.

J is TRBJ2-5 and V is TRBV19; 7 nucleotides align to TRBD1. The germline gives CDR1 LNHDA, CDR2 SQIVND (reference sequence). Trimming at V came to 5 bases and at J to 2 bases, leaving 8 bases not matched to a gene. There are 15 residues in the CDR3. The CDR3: CASSDRGTAQETQYF. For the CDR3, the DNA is TGTGCCAGTAGTGACCGAGGGACAGCACAAGAGACCCAGTACTTC.

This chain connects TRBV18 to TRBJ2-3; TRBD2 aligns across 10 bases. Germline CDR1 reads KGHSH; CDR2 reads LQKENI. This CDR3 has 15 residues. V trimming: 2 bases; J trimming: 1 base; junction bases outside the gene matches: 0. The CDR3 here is CASSPGLAGTDTQYF. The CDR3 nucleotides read TGTGCCAGCTCACCAGGACTAGCGGGCACAGATACGCAGTATTTT.

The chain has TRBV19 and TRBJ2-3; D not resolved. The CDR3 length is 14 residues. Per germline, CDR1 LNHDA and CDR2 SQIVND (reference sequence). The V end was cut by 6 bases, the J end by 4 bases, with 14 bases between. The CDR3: CASRWKLDSDTQYF. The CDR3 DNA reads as TGTGCCAGTAGGTGGAAGCTCGACTCAGATACGCAGTATTTT.

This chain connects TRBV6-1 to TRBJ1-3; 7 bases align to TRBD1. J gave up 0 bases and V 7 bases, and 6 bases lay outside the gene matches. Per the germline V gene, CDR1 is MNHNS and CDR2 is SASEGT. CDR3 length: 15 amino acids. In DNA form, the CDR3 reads TGTGCCAGCACCGGACAGGCGCCCTCTGGAAACACCATATATTTT. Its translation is CASTGQAPSGNTIYF.

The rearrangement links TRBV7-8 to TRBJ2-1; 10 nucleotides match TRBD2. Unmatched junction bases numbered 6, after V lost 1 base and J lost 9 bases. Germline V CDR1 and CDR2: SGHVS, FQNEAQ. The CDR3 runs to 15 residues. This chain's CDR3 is CASSLGLAGAPEQFF. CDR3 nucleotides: TGTGCCAGCAGCTTAGGGCTAGCGGGAGCCCCTGAGCAGTTCTTC. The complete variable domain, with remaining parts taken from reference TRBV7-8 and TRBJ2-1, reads GAGVSQSPRYKVAKRGQDVALRCDPISGHVSLFWYQQALGQGPEFLTYFQNEAQLDKSGLPSDRFFAERPEGSVSTLKIQRTQQEDSAVYLCASSLGLAGAPEQFFGPGTRLTVL.

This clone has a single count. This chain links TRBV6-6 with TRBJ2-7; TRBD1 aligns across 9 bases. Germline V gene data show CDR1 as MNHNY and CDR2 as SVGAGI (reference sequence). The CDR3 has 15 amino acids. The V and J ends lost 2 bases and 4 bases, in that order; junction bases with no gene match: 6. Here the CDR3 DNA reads TGTGCCAGCAGTTACGCTCCGGGACAGGGATACGAGCAGTACTTC. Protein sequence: CASSYAPGQGYEQYF.